This TCR beta chain stems from a study of T-cell memory formation after mild COVID-19. J gave up 3 bases and V 1 base, and 4 bases lay outside the gene matches. The CDR3 covers 15 residues. Germline-derived CDR1 and CDR2 are SGHTA and FQGNSA. TCRdb called the 5' RACE reads again in MiXCR, with one record for every CDR3 protein. The sample lists more than 350,000 distinct CDR3 sequences; over 20% were seen once. This clonotype has more than one count but fewer than ten. Sequences were obtained from PBMCs or a T cell subset sorted from them (not recorded which). The genes are TRBV7-2 and TRBJ2-7; 9 bases fit TRBD2. The source is an adult woman who had mild COVID-19 (a few samples of this study predate the infection). Cell type and time point are not known. CDR3 protein: CASSLENSGGYEQYF. CDR3 nucleotide sequence: TGTGCCAGCAGCTTAGAGAATAGCGGGGGCTACGAGCAGTACTTC.